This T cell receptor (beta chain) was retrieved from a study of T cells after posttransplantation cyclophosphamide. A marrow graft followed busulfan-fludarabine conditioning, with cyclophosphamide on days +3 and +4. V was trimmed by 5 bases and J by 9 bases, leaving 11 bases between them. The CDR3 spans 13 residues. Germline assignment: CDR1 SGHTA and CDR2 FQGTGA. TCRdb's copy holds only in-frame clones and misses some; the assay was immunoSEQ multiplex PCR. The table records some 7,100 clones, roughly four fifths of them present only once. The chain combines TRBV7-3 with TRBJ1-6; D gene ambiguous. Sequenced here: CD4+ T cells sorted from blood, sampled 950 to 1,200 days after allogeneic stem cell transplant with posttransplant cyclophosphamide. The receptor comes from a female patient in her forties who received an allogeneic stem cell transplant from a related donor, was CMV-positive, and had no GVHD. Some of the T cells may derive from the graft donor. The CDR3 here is CASSPSRSSPLHF. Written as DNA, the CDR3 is TGTGCCAGCAGCCCTAGTCGGAGTTCACCCCTCCACTTT.